The clone carrying this TCR beta chain was seen a few times. The sample belongs to a study of blood T cell repertoires in COVID-19. Whole-study context: Both acute and convalescent COVID-19 samples were obtained from the United States, Italy and Spain. The cDNA or gDNA used as material had been derived from T cells, B-cell-depleted T cells, or PBMCs.

This CDR3 region has 12 residues. V was trimmed by 7 bases and J by 9 bases, leaving 15 bases between them. Germline V CDR1 and CDR2: LNHDA, SQIVND (reference sequence). In the original analysis: Amplified reference gene primers provided the basis for estimating nucleated cell counts. The repertoire was sequenced with immunoSEQ multiplex PCR; TCRdb's copy has only in-frame clones and lacks some. That table is the source of V, J and clone size, and D and trimming were worked out from the DNA. This sample has 250,000 to 300,000 clones, with around 89% found just once. The source material was peripheral blood. V is TRBV19 and J is TRBJ1-2, with D perhaps TRBD1 (6 bases). The source is a man aged 40-55 years with acute or convalescent COVID-19. CDR3 sequence: CASTSGGGSYTF. The CDR3 coding sequence is TGTGCCAGTACAAGCGGGGGGGGCAGCTACACCTTC.